A selection of T cell receptor beta chains follows, all from one sample in a study of regulatory T cells in long-lasting Graves disease. TCRdb re-called the multiplex PCR reads through MiXCR, storing one row per CDR3 protein. The data hold approximately 310,000 distinct CDR3 sequences, with more than 15% observed a single time. Sequenced here: peripheral blood mononuclear cells (PBMCs), sampled at new diagnosis, from a patient treated with antithyroid drugs. These receptors all stem from a female donor with Graves disease. The CDR3 runs from the conserved cysteine through the conserved F or W. D genes are given only for firm matches. Clone size is not always given. Where it is, it says once, few, many or a class for expanded clones.

cdr3_nt,cdr3_aa,j_call,v_call,clone_size,d_call
TGTGCCAGTAGTATGAGGAGGTCTAATGAAAAACTGTTTTTT,CASSMRRSNEKLFF,TRBJ1-4,TRBV19,many,-
TGTGCCAGCAGCAACGGGGCGACGAATCAGCCCCAGCATTTT,CASSNGATNQPQHF,TRBJ1-5,TRBV11-2,many,-
TGTGCCAGCAGTGACGGGCAATCCGACCGGCCGTTC,CASSDGQSDRPF,TRBJ2-7,TRBV6-4,many,-
TGTGCCAGCAGCACCGGGACAGGGGTTGGCTACACCTTC,CASSTGTGVGYTF,TRBJ1-2,TRBV7-9,many,TRBD1
TGTGCCAGCAGTCCTGGGACTAGCGGGACAGGCACCGGGGAGCTGTTTTTT,CASSPGTSGTGTGELFF,TRBJ2-2,TRBV12-3/TRBV12-4,many,TRBD2
TGTGCCAGCAGCTTGATGGGGCGTACTGAAGCTTTCTTT,CASSLMGRTEAFF,TRBJ1-1,TRBV5-6,once,-
TGTGCCAGCAGGGGTTACAATGAGCAGTTCTTC,CASRGYNEQFF,TRBJ2-1,TRBV2,many,-
TGTGCCTGGAGTACACCCGGGACAGGGGTGTACAATGAGCAGTTCTTC,CAWSTPGTGVYNEQFF,TRBJ2-1,TRBV30,many,TRBD1
TGTGCCAGCAGTCCATACGGGGGAGGGGGCTCCTACGAGCAGTACTTC,CASSPYGGGGSYEQYF,TRBJ2-7,TRBV27,many,-
TGTGCCAGCAACGAATTTGTGAACACTGAAGCTTTCTTT,CASNEFVNTEAFF,TRBJ1-1,TRBV28,many,-
TGCGCCAGCAGCTTGGACTTTAACACCGGGGAGCTGTTTTTT,CASSLDFNTGELFF,TRBJ2-2,TRBV5-1,many,-
TGTGCCAGCAGCCGCACCGGGACTAGCGGGAGCTACGAGCAGTACTTC,CASSRTGTSGSYEQYF,TRBJ2-7,TRBV12-3/TRBV12-4,many,TRBD2
TGTGCCAGCAGTTCTAACCCTTTGTACGAGCAGTACTTC,CASSSNPLYEQYF,TRBJ2-7,TRBV27,many,-
TGTGCCAGCAGTGAAGAGGGGATAGCTAATGAAAAACTGTTTTTT,CASSEEGIANEKLFF,TRBJ1-4,TRBV6-1,many,-
TGTGCCAGCGGTCCAGTAGTGAACACTGAAGCTTTCTTT,CASGPVVNTEAFF,TRBJ1-1,TRBV12-3/TRBV12-4,-,-
TGTGCCAGCAGCGTAGAAGGGAGCGGGAGCTCCTACAATGAGCAGTTCTTC,CASSVEGSGSSYNEQFF,TRBJ2-1,TRBV9,few,TRBD2
TGTGCCAGCAGCCAAACGGCGGGGTACAATGAGCAGTTCTTC,CASSQTAGYNEQFF,TRBJ2-1,TRBV12-3/TRBV12-4,many,-
TGTGCCACCAGTGCGAAAGACTACCCGAACACCGGGGAGCTGTTTTTT,CATSAKDYPNTGELFF,TRBJ2-2,TRBV24-1,few,-